The next 18 T cell receptor beta chains were all read from a single sample in a study of blood T cell repertoires in COVID-19. Some clones are missing from TCRdb's copy, which holds only in-frame ones; the method was immunoSEQ multiplex PCR. Of 130,000 to 150,000 clones in the sample, around four fifths are singletons; the top ten hold 35% to 45%. What was sequenced was peripheral blood. These receptors all come from a human donor in a cohort sampled during active COVID-19.

This rearrangement joins TRBV7-9 to TRBJ1-5, with D perhaps TRBD1 (6 bases). V was shortened by 3 bases and J by 1 base, with 7 bases between the two germline ends. Looked up from germline, CDR1 is SEHNR and CDR2 is FQNEAQ (reference sequence). CDR3 length equals 14 residues. This chain's CDR3 is CASSFGQSNQPQHF. The CDR3 nucleotides read TGTGCCAGCAGCTTTGGACAGAGCAATCAGCCCCAGCATTTT. The variable domain in full, with the rest retrieved from reference TRBV7-9 and TRBJ1-5, is DTGVSQNPRHKITKRGQNVTFRCDPISEHNRLYWYRQTLGQGPEFLTYFQNEAQLEKSRLLSDRFSAERPKGSFSTLEIQRTEQGDSAMYLCASSFGQSNQPQHFGDGTRLSIL.

The chain uses TRBV5-6 and TRBJ1-1; 8 bases line up with TRBD1. V trimming: 4 bases; J trimming: 5 bases; junction bases outside the gene matches: 13. Germline V gene data show CDR1 as SGHDT and CDR2 as YYEEEE. This CDR3 is built from 16 residues. In nucleotides, the CDR3 is TGTGCCAGCAGCCACGGACAGGGTGTGTTGGATACTGAAGCTTTCTTT. Encoded protein: CASSHGQGVLDTEAFF.

The chain couples TRBV3-1 (or the pseudogene TRBV3-2) to TRBJ2-7; 9 bases fit TRBD1. V gave up 4 bases and J gave up 7 bases; unmatched junction bases: 8. Germline-derived CDR1 and CDR2 are LGHDT and YNNKEL (reference sequence). The CDR3 spans 14 residues. In DNA, the CDR3 is TGTGCCAGCAGCCCGACAGGGGGGCTGAGGGAGCAGTACTTC. This sequence encodes CASSPTGGLREQYF.

This clone was observed once. The chain recombines TRBV5-1 with TRBJ2-7, with D possibly matching TRBD1 (6 bases). The CDR3 runs 14 residues. Germline V gene sequence: CDR1 SGHRS, CDR2 YFSETQ. Trimming shortened V by 1 base and J by 6 bases, and 14 bases separated the two germline ends. CDR3 in DNA: TGCGCCAGCAGCTTGACAGGGACGAGTTCCGAGCAGTACTTC. This sequence encodes CASSLTGTSSEQYF.

With respect to this clone: Compared with germline, one end of the junction differs, possibly owing to a read error. This chain joins TRBV7-7 and TRBJ2-2, with D maybe TRBD1 (5 bases). There are 16 residues in the CDR3. The germline V gene encodes CDR1 SSHAT and CDR2 FNYEAQ (reference sequence). CDR3 nucleotide sequence: TGTGCTAGCAGCCCCGAGGAAGGGGTCTGGAGCGGGGAGCTGTTTTTT. Amino acid sequence: CASSPEEGVWSGELFF. The whole variable domain, remainder taken from reference TRBV7-7 and TRBJ2-2, is GAGVSQSPRYKVTKRGQDVTLRCDPISSHATLYWYQQALGQGPEFLTYFNYEAQPDKSGLPSDRFSAERPEGSISTLTIQRTEQRDSAMYRCASSPEEGVWSGELFFGEGSRLTVL.

This clone was seen only a few times. DNA for the CDR3: TGTGCCTGGATCCAAGGGGAGAACACTGAAGCTTTCTTT. Translating it yields CAWIQGENTEAFF. The chain carries TRBV30 and TRBJ1-1, with D maybe TRBD1 (5 bases). CDR1 GTSNPN and CDR2 SVGIG come from the germline V gene (reference sequence). This CDR3 region has 13 residues. The V end lost 4 bases, the J end lost 1 base, and 10 bases lay between the germline ends.

V and J are TRBV7-2 and TRBJ1-4; TRBD1 matches 7 bases. J gave up 4 bases and V 5 bases, and 7 bases lay outside the gene matches. CDR1 SGHTA and CDR2 FQGNSA come from the germline V gene. The CDR3 consists of 15 residues. CDR3 in amino acids: CASSRGTASNEKLFF. CDR3 in DNA: TGTGCCAGCAGCCGTGGGACAGCCAGTAATGAAAAACTGTTTTTT.

The gene calls are TRBV13 and TRBJ1-1; TRBD1 might be the D (6 bases). The CDR3 runs to 14 residues. Germline CDR1 is PRHDT and CDR2 is FYEKMQ (reference sequence). V was cut by 2 bases and J by 3 bases, with 10 bases left in between. This CDR3 reads CASSLQGSDTEAFF. The CDR3 nucleotides are TGTGCCAGCAGCTTACAGGGGTCGGACACTGAAGCTTTCTTT.

V is TRBV5-1 and J is TRBJ2-5, with 16 bases identical to TRBD2. The CDR3 has 16 amino acids. V lost 7 bases, J lost 5 bases, and 8 bases stayed unmatched. The germline gives CDR1 SGHRS, CDR2 YFSETQ. CDR3 coding DNA: TGCGCCAGCGGATCCGGGACTAGCGGGGGGGCCGAGACCCAGTACTTC. This gives the protein CASGSGTSGGAETQYF.

The CDR3 DNA is TGTGCCACCAGCAGAGATCTTTCGGCCTACGGACAGGGGAAGGAGACTGAAGCTTTCTTT. Translation: CATSRDLSAYGQGKETEAFF. The V call is TRBV15, the J call TRBJ1-1, with 9 bases matching TRBD1. The V and J ends lost 0 bases and 5 bases, in that order; junction bases with no gene match: 19. Per germline, CDR1 LNHNV and CDR2 YYDKDF (reference sequence). This CDR3 is built from 20 residues.

The J gene is TRBJ2-2, the V gene TRBV6-2 or TRBV6-3, with 9 bases matching TRBD2. CDR1 and CDR2 from the germline V gene are MNHEY and SVGEGT. V trimming: 2 bases; J trimming: 4 bases; junction bases outside the gene matches: 2. The CDR3 sequence is 15 residues long. DNA for the CDR3: TGTGCCAGCAGTTACAGACTAGCGGTCACCGGGGAGCTGTTTTTT. Amino acids: CASSYRLAVTGELFF.

V and J are TRBV12-3 or TRBV12-4 and TRBJ1-3; unclear D gene. With 6 bases removed from V and 0 bases from J, the gap between germline ends came to 6 bases. The CDR3 is 13 residues long. The CDR3 bases are TGTGCCAGCAGCTCGGTCTCTGGAAACACCATATATTTT. Protein: CASSSVSGNTIYF.

Note on this clone: At one end the junction does not follow the germline gene, possibly because of a read error. The chain joins TRBV5-8 to TRBJ1-1, with D unresolved. Germline V gives CDR1 SGHTS, CDR2 YDEGEE. The CDR3 is 10 residues long. The CDR3 DNA sequence: TGTGCCAGCAGTCTAAGTCAGGAGGTCTTT. Translating it yields CASSLSQEVF.

The J gene is TRBJ2-7, the V gene TRBV14; 9 positions match TRBD1. J gave up 7 bases and V 7 bases, and 11 bases lay outside the gene matches. Per germline, CDR1 SGHDN and CDR2 FVKESK. CDR3 length equals 14 residues. The CDR3 spells CASNTGTGSVEQYF. CDR3 DNA sequence: TGTGCCAGCAACACCGGGACAGGGTCGGTGGAGCAGTACTTC.

This clone was seen more than once but under ten times. J is TRBJ2-2 and V is TRBV7-3; D ambiguous. The CDR3 consists of 11 residues. CDR1 SGHTA and CDR2 FQGTGA come from the germline V gene. V dropped 8 bases and J dropped 6 bases, with 7 bases sitting between them. The CDR3 DNA follows: TGTGCCAGCGAGGATGCCGGGGAGCTGTTTTTT. Its translation is CASEDAGELFF. Looking up the rest from reference TRBV7-3 and TRBJ2-2 gives the full variable domain: GAGVSQTPSNKVTEKGKYVELRCDPISGHTALYWYRQSLGQGPEFLIYFQGTGAADDSGLPNDRFFAVRPEGSVSTLKIQRTERGDSAVYLCASEDAGELFFGEGSRLTVL.

The rearrangement uses TRBV5-1 and TRBJ2-1; 10 positions match TRBD2. V dropped 0 bases and J dropped 5; count of bases not matched to a gene: 5. Germline V CDR1 and CDR2: SGHRS, YFSETQ. The CDR3 is made up of 16 amino acids. CDR3: CASSLAPGLANNEQFF. The CDR3 nucleotides are TGCGCCAGCAGCTTGGCCCCGGGACTAGCGAACAATGAGCAGTTCTTC.

The rearrangement uses TRBV5-1 and TRBJ2-2; 11 nucleotides agree with TRBD2. V trimming: 0 bases; J trimming: 0 bases; junction bases outside the gene matches: 1. The CDR3 covers 17 residues. Germline-derived CDR1 and CDR2 are SGHRS and YFSETQ. The CDR3 region is CASSLATSGTNTGELFF. CDR3 in DNA: TGCGCCAGCAGCTTGGCGACTAGCGGGACGAACACCGGGGAGCTGTTTTTT.

Many counts were recorded for this clone. This chain links TRBV28 with TRBJ1-4; TRBD1 matches 9 bases. V lost 8 bases to trimming and J lost 8 bases; unmatched junction nucleotides: 12. The CDR3 runs 15 residues. Per the germline V gene, CDR1 is MDHEN and CDR2 is SYDVKM. In DNA, the CDR3 is TGTGCCAGCGGACCACAGGGGGCGCGGGGGGAAAAACTGTTTTTT. Translated, it gives CASGPQGARGEKLFF.